Described below is a single T cell receptor (beta chain) sequence and its context. The CDR3 extends over 14 amino acids. TRB rearrangements were amplified by touch-down multiplex PCR with mixed TRB-A/B primers. No DNA is given; TCRdb re-called the multiplex PCR reads and lists each CDR3 protein once. The ten top clones account for 3.3%, within a sample of more than 9,000 distinct CDR3 sequences. This sample is part of a study of T cell clusters in autoimmune cytopenias. TRB was amplified from about 270 ng of peripheral blood genomic DNA per sample. This sample was also put to use in a study of T cell repertoires in aging, cancer and after chemotherapy. From that report: Age-matched healthy donors had significantly more diverse, less clonal blood TCR repertoires than untreated cancer patients. Loss of evenness, beyond lost richness, contributed to age-related TCR diversity decline in cancer patients. Median generation probability rose over the chemotherapy interval in each cancer cohort, suggesting rebound thymic output.

Sequencing was performed on peripheral blood. The chain combines TRBV12-3 or TRBV12-4 with TRBJ2-1; absent DNA, TCRdb's TRBD1 call cannot be checked. This receptor was obtained from a human donor in good health. CDR3 amino acids: CASSLTGGYNEQFF.